The entry that follows covers one TCR beta chain sequence. Authors' data handling: How many nucleated cells were present was estimated from reference gene primer amplification. TCRdb keeps only in-frame clones here, not all; method: immunoSEQ multiplex PCR. Clonal size and the V and J genes are those of that table, whereas D and trimming came from the DNA. Seen here are some 100,000 clones, less than 85% observed once, and the top ten hold roughly 2.6%. The data are from a study of blood T cell repertoires in COVID-19. Overall study context: In each case, the material was cDNA or gDNA derived from T cells, B-cell-depleted T cells, or PBMCs.

Germline CDR1 and CDR2: MNHEY and SVGEGT. The V gene end was trimmed by 3 bases and the J gene end by 2 bases; junction bases not matched to a gene: 10. The CDR3 is made up of 17 amino acids. The sequence derives from a man aged 45-60 years with acute or convalescent COVID-19. Sequencing used peripheral blood. The V and J genes are TRBV6-2 or TRBV6-3 and TRBJ2-1, with 7 bases aligning to TRBD2. The CDR3, as DNA: TGTGCCAGCAGTTATCGGGGGGTGGGGAGCACCTACAATGAGCAGTTCTTC. Translating it yields CASSYRGVGSTYNEQFF.